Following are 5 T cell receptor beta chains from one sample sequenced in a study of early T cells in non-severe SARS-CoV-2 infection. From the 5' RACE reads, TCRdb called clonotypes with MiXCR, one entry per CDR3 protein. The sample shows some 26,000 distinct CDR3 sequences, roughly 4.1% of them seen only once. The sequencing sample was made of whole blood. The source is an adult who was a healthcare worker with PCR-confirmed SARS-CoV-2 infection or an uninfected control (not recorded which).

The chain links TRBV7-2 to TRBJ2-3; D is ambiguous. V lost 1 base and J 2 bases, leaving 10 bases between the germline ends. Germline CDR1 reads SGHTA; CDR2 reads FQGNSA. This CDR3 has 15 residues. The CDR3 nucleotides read TGTGCCAGCAGCTTAGGAGGTTTCGTCACAGATACGCAGTATTTT. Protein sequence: CASSLGGFVTDTQYF. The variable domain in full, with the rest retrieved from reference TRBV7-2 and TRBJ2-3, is GAGVSQSPSNKVTEKGKDVELRCDPISGHTALYWYRQSLGQGLEFLIYFQGNSAPDKSGLPSDRFSAERTGGSVSTLTIQRTQQEDSAVYLCASSLGGFVTDTQYFGPGTRLTVL.

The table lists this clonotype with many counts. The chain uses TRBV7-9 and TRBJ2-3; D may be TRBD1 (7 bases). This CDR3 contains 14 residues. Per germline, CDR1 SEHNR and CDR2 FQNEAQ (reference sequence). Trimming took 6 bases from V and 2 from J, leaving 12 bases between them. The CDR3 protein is CASRRQGLTDTQYF. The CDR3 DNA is TGTGCCAGCAGAAGACAGGGACTCACAGATACGCAGTATTTT.

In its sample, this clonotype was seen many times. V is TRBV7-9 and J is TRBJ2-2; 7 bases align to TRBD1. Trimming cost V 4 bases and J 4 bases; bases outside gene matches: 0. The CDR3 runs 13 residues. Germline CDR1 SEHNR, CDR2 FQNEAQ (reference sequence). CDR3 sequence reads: CASSSGGTGELFF. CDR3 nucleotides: TGTGCCAGCAGCTCAGGGGGCACCGGGGAGCTGTTTTTT.

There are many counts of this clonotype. The DNA of the CDR3 is TGTGCCAGCAGAACAGAACAGGCTAACTATGGCTACACCTTC. It specifies CASRTEQANYGYTF. The rearrangement links TRBV5-5 to TRBJ1-2, with a weak D call TRBD1 (5 bases). The germline CDR1 and CDR2 sequences are SGHKS and YYEKEE (reference sequence). Trimming took off 5 bases at V and 0 bases at J, with 11 bases between the two ends. This CDR3 contains 14 residues.

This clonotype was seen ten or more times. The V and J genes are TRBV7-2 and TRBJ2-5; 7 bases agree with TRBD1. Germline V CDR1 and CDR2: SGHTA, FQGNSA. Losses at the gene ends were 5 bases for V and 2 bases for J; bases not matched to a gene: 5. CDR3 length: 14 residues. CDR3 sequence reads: CASSLLGQQETQYF. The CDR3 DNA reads TGTGCCAGCAGCCTACTGGGACAGCAAGAGACCCAGTACTTC.